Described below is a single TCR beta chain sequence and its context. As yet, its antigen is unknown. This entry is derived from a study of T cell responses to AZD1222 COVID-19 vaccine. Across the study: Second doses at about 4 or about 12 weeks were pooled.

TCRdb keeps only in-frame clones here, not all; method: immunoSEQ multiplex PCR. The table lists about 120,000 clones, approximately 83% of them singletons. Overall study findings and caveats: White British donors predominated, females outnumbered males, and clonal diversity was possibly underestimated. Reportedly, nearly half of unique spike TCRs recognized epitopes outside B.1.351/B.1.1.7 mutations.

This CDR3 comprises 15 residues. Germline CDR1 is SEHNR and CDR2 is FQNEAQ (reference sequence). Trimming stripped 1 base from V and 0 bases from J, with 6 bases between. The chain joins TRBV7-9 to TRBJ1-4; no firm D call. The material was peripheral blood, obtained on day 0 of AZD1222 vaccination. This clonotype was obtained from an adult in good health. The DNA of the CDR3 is TGTGCCAGCAGCTTAGTCTTGTCAACTAATGAAAAACTGTTTTTT. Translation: CASSLVLSTNEKLFF.